These 28 T cell receptor beta chains were sequenced from one sample in a study of cytomegalovirus exposure and HLA in healthy donors. PCR involved 60 Vbeta and 13 Jbeta primers. This table comes from immunoSEQ multiplex PCR, and its TCRdb copy is limited to in-frame clones, with some not included. The sample records roughly 120,000 clones, 80% to 85% being singletons. The sequenced sample was PBMCs. The receptor set was obtained from a woman aged 25 to 39 in good health and CMV-seronegative.

Concerning this clone itself: This sample includes further DNA sequences coding for the same CDR3. The chain has TRBV10-3 and TRBJ2-2; 11 bases line up with TRBD2. The CDR3 contains 13 residues. Losses at the gene ends were 11 bases for V and 8 bases for J; bases not matched to a gene: 7. Germline CDR1 and CDR2: ENHRY and SYGVKD. CDR3 coding DNA: TGTGCCGTCGGGACTAGCGGCACTGGGGAGCTGTTTTTT. It specifies CAVGTSGTGELFF.

CDR3 region: CASSLRAQGLATGELFF. Written as DNA, the CDR3 is TGTGCCAGCAGCTTACGGGCACAGGGACTAGCGACCGGGGAGCTGTTTTTT. This chain joins TRBV11-2 and TRBJ2-2, with 10 bases fitting TRBD2. CDR1 and CDR2 (germline): SGHAT, FQNNGV. The CDR3 has 17 amino acids. V was clipped by 2 bases and J by 5 bases; unmatched bases: 8. Complete variable domain (other parts from reference TRBV11-2 and TRBJ2-2): EAGVAQSPRYKIIEKRQSVAFWCNPISGHATLYWYQQILGQGPKLLIQFQNNGVVDDSQLPKDRFSAERLKGVDSTLKIQPAKLEDSAVYLCASSLRAQGLATGELFFGEGSRLTVL.

This chain uses TRBV19 with TRBJ2-7, with D maybe TRBD1 (6 bases). Germline V gene lookup returns CDR1 LNHDA and CDR2 SQIVND (reference sequence). Trimming pared 3 bases from V and 2 bases from J, leaving 8 bases between. This CDR3 contains 13 residues. The CDR3 DNA reads as TGTGCCAGTAGTATCGGGACAACCTACGAGCAGTACTTC. Translation: CASSIGTTYEQYF. Supplemented by reference TRBV19 and TRBJ2-7, the full variable domain reads DGGITQSPKYLFRKEGQNVTLSCEQNLNHDAMYWYRQDPGQGLRLIYYSQIVNDFQKGDIAEGYSVSREKKESFPLTVTSAQKNPTAFYLCASSIGTTYEQYFGPGTRLTVT.

This rearrangement joins TRBV7-2 to TRBJ2-3; weak D call: TRBD2 (6 bases). V was clipped by 6 bases and J by 0 bases, with 7 bases between them. Germline CDR1 and CDR2: SGHTA and FQGNSA. CDR3 length: 13 residues. The CDR3 DNA is TGTGCCAGCAGGCGGGACAGCACAGATACGCAGTATTTT. Amino acid sequence: CASRRDSTDTQYF.

The rearrangement joins TRBV14 to TRBJ1-2, with 7 bases aligning to TRBD1. The V gene end was trimmed by 0 bases and the J gene end by 8 bases; junction bases not matched to a gene: 12. Germline V CDR1 and CDR2: SGHDN, FVKESK. The CDR3 loop spans 16 amino acids. CDR3 sequence reads: CASSQDSWTGIGGYTF. Written as DNA, the CDR3 is TGTGCCAGCAGCCAAGATAGCTGGACAGGTATCGGCGGCTACACCTTC.

This clone has only one observation. The V and J genes are TRBV5-4 and TRBJ2-1; weak D call: TRBD2 (6 bases). This CDR3 has 14 residues. The V end lost 0 bases, the J end lost 7 bases, and 11 bases lay between the germline ends. Germline V lookup: CDR1 SGHNT, CDR2 YYREEE (reference sequence). CDR3 loop: CASSLGGLGNEQFF. The DNA for the CDR3 is TGTGCCAGCAGCTTGGGGGGACTTGGAAATGAGCAGTTCTTC.

This clone was seen only once. This chain uses TRBV5-1 with TRBJ2-6; 9 bases match TRBD1. Germline CDR1 reads SGHRS; CDR2 reads YFSETQ. Trimming took 4 bases from V and 2 from J; bases not matched to a gene: 7. The CDR3 runs to 17 residues. CDR3 nucleotide sequence: TGCGCCAGCAGCATCACGGGACAGGGTGCTGGGGCCAACGTCCTGACTTTC. This sequence encodes CASSITGQGAGANVLTF.

A remark on this clone: A junction end diverges from the germline sequence, so it may reflect a read error. The CDR3 nucleotides read TGCGTCAGCAGCTTGAACAGCCTTAATGAAAAACTGTTTTTT. Amino acids: CVSSLNSLNEKLFF. The genes are TRBV5-1 and TRBJ1-4; no clear D. Germline CDR1 and CDR2: SGHRS and YFSETQ. The CDR3 runs 14 residues.

This chain uses TRBV6-1 with TRBJ1-4; D might be TRBD1 (6 bases). Germline CDR1 is MNHNS and CDR2 is SASEGT. The CDR3 spans 16 residues. Trimming removed 3 bases at V and 6 bases at J, with 17 bases between. CDR3 region: CASSDLRTAFYEKLFF. CDR3 in DNA: TGTGCCAGCAGTGACCTCCGGACAGCGTTTTATGAAAAACTGTTTTTT.

This chain uses TRBV19 with TRBJ2-3; D remains unclear. The CDR3 is made up of 14 amino acids. Germline-derived CDR1 and CDR2 are LNHDA and SQIVND (reference sequence). V was trimmed by 6 bases and J by 0 bases, leaving 10 bases between them. The CDR3 is CASRNGYSTDTQYF. CDR3 in DNA: TGTGCCAGTAGGAACGGGTACAGCACAGATACGCAGTATTTT.

The V call is TRBV30, the J call TRBJ2-1; tentative D call: TRBD1 (6 bases). CDR3 size: 15 residues. Germline assignment: CDR1 GTSNPN and CDR2 SVGIG (reference sequence). Trimming took 4 bases from V and 2 from J, leaving 15 bases between them. CDR3 region: CAWKHTGNAYNEQFF. CDR3 bases: TGTGCCTGGAAACATACAGGGAATGCCTACAATGAGCAGTTCTTC.

The chain employs TRBV6-5 and TRBJ1-1; TRBD1 might be the D (5 bases). V lost 5 bases and J lost 4, with 17 bases in between. Germline V CDR1 and CDR2: MNHEY, SVGAGI. The CDR3 is 15 amino acids. The CDR3 DNA is TGTGCCAGCAGTCCCCGGGGGATAGGGAGCACTGAAGCTTTCTTT. Its protein product is CASSPRGIGSTEAFF.

The rearrangement uses TRBV11-2 and TRBJ2-3, with 8 bases matching TRBD2. Trimming took 5 bases from V and 2 from J; bases not matched to a gene: 9. The length of the CDR3 is 16 residues. The germline gives CDR1 SGHAT, CDR2 FQNNGV. CDR3 protein: CASSVRPSGPTDTQYF. The CDR3 DNA reads as TGTGCCAGCAGCGTCCGCCCTAGCGGGCCCACAGATACGCAGTATTTT.

The chain has TRBV11-2 and TRBJ1-1; 10 bases fit TRBD1. The V segment lost 5 bases and the J segment 5 bases; nucleotides outside the gene matches: 5. The CDR3 has 14 residues. Germline V gene data show CDR1 as SGHAT and CDR2 as FQNNGV. CDR3 in amino acids: CASSLGTGATEAFF. The CDR3, as DNA: TGTGCCAGCAGCCTAGGGACAGGGGCTACTGAAGCTTTCTTT.

This chain connects TRBV6-6 to TRBJ1-1; 10 nucleotides agree with TRBD1. The germline V gene has CDR1 MNHNY and CDR2 SVGAGI (reference sequence). The CDR3 runs 15 residues. J lost 6 bases, V lost 2 bases, and 6 bases had no gene match. The CDR3 sequence is CASSYKPGQGSEAFF. Written as DNA, the CDR3 is TGTGCCAGCAGTTACAAACCGGGACAGGGGTCTGAAGCTTTCTTT.

The V call is TRBV10-2, the J call TRBJ2-3, with 10 nucleotides matching TRBD2. The CDR3 has 19 residues. After removal of 4 bases from V and 6 bases from J, the junction contained 19 bases not matched to a gene. Germline CDR1 and CDR2: WSHSY and SAAADI. CDR3 loop: CASSVFRLAGVTGTDTQYF. The CDR3 nucleotides are TGCGCCAGCAGTGTCTTTAGGCTAGCGGGAGTAACGGGAACGGATACGCAGTATTTT.

V is TRBV7-3 and J is TRBJ2-3; D uncertain. V lost 1 base to trimming and J lost 6 bases, with 8 bases between them. The CDR3 is 13 amino acids. Looked up from germline, CDR1 is SGHTA and CDR2 is FQGTGA. DNA for the CDR3: TGTGCCAGCAGCTTAAGTTCTATCGATACGCAGTATTTT. Amino acid sequence: CASSLSSIDTQYF.

CDR3 bases: TGTGCCAGCAGCCAGGGGGTAGCGGGAGCTTACGAGCAGTACTTC. It translates to CASSQGVAGAYEQYF. The chain carries TRBV7-2 and TRBJ2-7; 9 bases align to TRBD2. Germline V gene lookup returns CDR1 SGHTA and CDR2 FQGNSA. V shed 5 bases and J 4 bases; nucleotides not matched to a gene: 9. This CDR3 contains 15 residues.

The chain carries TRBV7-8 and TRBJ2-7, with TRBD1 matching over 9 bases. Germline V gene lookup returns CDR1 SGHVS and CDR2 FQNEAQ. CDR3 size: 16 residues. V dropped 5 bases and J dropped 9; count of bases not matched to a gene: 17. CDR3 sequence reads: CASSKTGTGIVRGQYF. The CDR3 DNA reads TGTGCCAGCAGCAAGACCGGGACAGGGATTGTACGAGGGCAGTACTTC. Together with reference TRBV7-8 and TRBJ2-7, the CDR3 gives the full variable domain: GAGVSQSPRYKVAKRGQDVALRCDPISGHVSLFWYQQALGQGPEFLTYFQNEAQLDKSGLPSDRFFAERPEGSVSTLKIQRTQQEDSAVYLCASSKTGTGIVRGQYFGPGTRLTVT.

As DNA, the CDR3 is TGTGCCAGCCACCGACATCTACTCGGGGACGGGGAGCTGTTTTTT. It translates to CASHRHLLGDGELFF. The gene calls are TRBV6-1 and TRBJ2-2; tentative D call: TRBD2 (5 bases). Deletions cut 8 bases from V and 7 bases from J, with 20 bases between. The length of the CDR3 is 15 residues. In germline, CDR1 is MNHNS, CDR2 SASEGT.

This rearrangement joins TRBV7-2 to TRBJ2-7; tentatively, D is TRBD2 (5 bases). Trimming took 8 bases from V and 1 from J, leaving 18 bases between them. Germline values: CDR1 SGHTA, CDR2 FQGNSA. The CDR3 sequence is 15 residues long. The CDR3 protein is CASSQGSSASYEQYF. The CDR3, as DNA: TGTGCCAGCTCCCAAGGGAGTAGCGCGTCCTACGAGCAGTACTTC.

The rearrangement links TRBV13 to TRBJ1-4, with D perhaps matching TRBD1 (5 bases). Germline V lookup: CDR1 PRHDT, CDR2 FYEKMQ (reference sequence). The CDR3 is 16 residues long. Between the trimmed V and J ends, which lost 7 bases and 0 bases, there was a span of 15 bases. CDR3 nucleotides: TGTGCCAGCACCTGGGGGGGACCTGCAACTAATGAAAAACTGTTTTTT. Translation: CASTWGGPATNEKLFF.

This clone was observed once. V and J are TRBV7-3 and TRBJ2-1; TRBD2 aligns across 16 bases. The junction had 4 bases not matched to a gene; V was cut back by 2 bases and J by 9 bases. The CDR3 length is 16 residues. The germline CDR1 and CDR2 sequences are SGHTA and FQGTGA. CDR3 nucleotide sequence: TGTGCCAGCAGCTTATCGGGACTAGCGGGAGGGAGTGAGCAGTTCTTC. As protein: CASSLSGLAGGSEQFF.

The chain has TRBV9 and TRBJ2-1; no clear D gene. Germline V gives CDR1 SGDLS, CDR2 YYNGEE. Trimming took 5 bases from V and 0 from J, leaving 12 bases between them. The CDR3 extends over 15 amino acids. The chain's CDR3 is CASSFSQDSYNEQFF. The CDR3 DNA follows: TGTGCCAGCAGTTTCTCCCAGGACTCCTACAATGAGCAGTTCTTC.

The chain recombines TRBV9 with TRBJ2-3; a weak D match, TRBD2 (6 bases). Germline CDR1 SGDLS, CDR2 YYNGEE. The CDR3 has 15 amino acids. V dropped 0 bases and J dropped 2 bases, with 10 bases sitting between them. CDR3 amino acids: CASSVAAGNTDTQYF. The CDR3 nucleotides read TGTGCCAGCAGCGTAGCCGCGGGGAACACAGATACGCAGTATTTT.

The chain joins TRBV9 to TRBJ2-7; 14 nucleotides match TRBD2. CDR3 length equals 19 residues. Germline CDR1 and CDR2: SGDLS and YYNGEE. V was pared by 0 bases and J by 5 bases, with 13 bases of the junction left unmatched. CDR3 residues: CASSVGGLAGEGGSNEQYF. The CDR3 DNA follows: TGTGCCAGCAGCGTAGGGGGACTAGCGGGAGAAGGAGGTTCTAACGAGCAGTACTTC.

The chain combines TRBV28 with TRBJ2-7; D not certain. Germline V CDR1 and CDR2: MDHEN, SYDVKM. There are 12 residues in the CDR3. Trimming pared 1 base from V and 4 bases from J, leaving 5 bases between. The CDR3 DNA sequence: TGTGCCAGCAGTTTATCAGATTACGAGCAGTACTTC. Protein: CASSLSDYEQYF.

The gene calls are TRBV9 and TRBJ1-3; possibly TRBD1 for D (6 bases). This CDR3 contains 13 residues. V lost 3 bases and J 3 bases, leaving 7 bases between the germline ends. CDR1 SGDLS and CDR2 YYNGEE come from the germline V gene. In nucleotides, the CDR3 is TGTGCCAGCAGCGGGGGGCTTGGAAACACCATATATTTT. Translating it yields CASSGGLGNTIYF.